The 2 T cell receptor beta chains given below trace back to one sample, sequenced in a study of T cell responses to AZD1222 COVID-19 vaccine. Sequencing was performed with immunoSEQ multiplex PCR; in TCRdb, only in-frame clones are kept and a portion is missing. Among 95,000 to 100,000 clones, about 90% were seen once, and the ten largest hold 16%. Material: peripheral blood, obtained on day 0 of AZD1222 vaccination. The receptors originated from an adult in good health.

This rearrangement joins TRBV2 to TRBJ1-2; possibly TRBD1 for D (6 bases). The germline V gene has CDR1 SNHLY and CDR2 FYNNEI. CDR3 length equals 15 residues. Trimming cost V 2 bases and J 4 bases, with 14 bases left between them. The CDR3 is CASSEKFRDIYGYTF. The CDR3 DNA follows: TGTGCCAGCAGTGAAAAATTTAGGGACATCTATGGCTACACCTTC.

V usage is TRBV11-2 and J usage is TRBJ2-1; D might be TRBD1 (5 bases). V was cut by 4 bases and J by 10 bases, with 11 bases left in between. In germline, CDR1 is SGHAT, CDR2 FQNNGV. The CDR3 totals 12 residues. The CDR3 protein is CASSSERGEQFF. The CDR3 DNA sequence: TGTGCCAGCAGCTCAGAAAGGGGCGAGCAGTTCTTC. The variable domain in full, completed from reference TRBV11-2 and TRBJ2-1, reads EAGVAQSPRYKIIEKRQSVAFWCNPISGHATLYWYQQILGQGPKLLIQFQNNGVVDDSQLPKDRFSAERLKGVDSTLKIQPAKLEDSAVYLCASSSERGEQFFGPGTRLTVL.